The clone carrying this TCR beta chain was counted many times. What it binds is not known. The data stem from a study of prognosis after radiotherapy for stage I lung cancer. Background on the study: The tumor was squamous cell carcinoma for seven or eight patients; for about a dozen, it was adenocarcinoma.

The CDR3 consists of 16 residues. The germline V and J ends were trimmed by 3 bases and 1 base, with 15 bases remaining between them. Per the germline V gene, CDR1 is DFQATT and CDR2 is SNEGSKA (reference sequence). Multiplex PCR, run in two rounds, amplified TCR beta CDR3 from genomic DNA. Primers were specific to each TRBV and TRBJ gene in first-round PCR. TCRdb redid the calling of the multiplex PCR reads with MiXCR, one entry per CDR3 protein. The sample has more than 9,500 distinct CDR3 sequences; just over 35% are singletons. Study findings and constraints: Lower Shannon entropy values were found after stereotactic body radiation therapy in patients who developed distant metastases. Median unique TCR clones dropped from roughly 10,000 to 7,000 after stereotactic body radiation therapy.

The source is a donor of 50 years or more with non-small cell lung cancer. J is TRBJ1-4 and V is TRBV20-1; D not certain. The material was PBMCs, obtained before or after stereotactic body radiation therapy (not recorded which). Here the CDR3 reads CSARFLVGRTNEKLFF. In nucleotides, the CDR3 is TGCAGTGCTAGGTTTTTGGTAGGCAGAACTAATGAAAAACTGTTTTTT.